This passage covers 9 T cell receptor beta chains from one sample sequenced in a study of shared clonotypes between healthy human individuals. Using immunoSEQ multiplex PCR, the repertoire was profiled, and TCRdb retains in-frame clones only, with some absent. Of 450,000 to 550,000 clones in the sample, approximately 79% are singletons; the top ten hold 10% to 15%. The sample consisted of PBMCs. The receptors derive from a woman aged 40 to 50 in good health. Some clones in this sample may be carry-over from other donors' samples.

This sequence joins TRBV27 and TRBJ2-7, with a possible D match to TRBD1 (5 bases). The CDR3 spans 12 residues. Germline CDR1 is MNHEY and CDR2 is SMNVEV (reference sequence). Trimming left V 5 bases short and J 7 bases short, with 12 bases between. This CDR3 reads CASSPPAGEQYF. Here the CDR3 DNA reads TGTGCCAGCAGTCCCCCAGCAGGGGAGCAGTACTTC.

The rearrangement uses TRBV28 and TRBJ1-6; D may be TRBD1 (6 bases). The CDR3 has 16 residues. Germline assignment: CDR1 MDHEN and CDR2 SYDVKM. The germline V and J ends were trimmed by 5 bases and 2 bases, with 13 bases remaining between them. In DNA form, the CDR3 reads TGTGCCAGCAGTCCCCTCGGGGGCGCCTATAATTCACCCCTCCACTTT. This translates into CASSPLGGAYNSPLHF.

V gene TRBV15 combines with J gene TRBJ2-1, with D possibly being TRBD1 or TRBD2 (5 bases each). V lost 3 bases and J lost 7, with 19 bases in between. The CDR3 contains 16 residues. The germline gives CDR1 LNHNV, CDR2 YYDKDF (reference sequence). CDR3 in amino acids: CATSRRGAGYPNEQFF. Written as DNA, the CDR3 is TGTGCCACCAGCAGGAGAGGGGCGGGCTACCCAAATGAGCAGTTCTTC.

The rearrangement links TRBV5-4 to TRBJ2-1, with D unclear. V lost 5 bases to trimming and J lost 6 bases, with 12 bases between them. The CDR3 is 13 amino acids. Germline V CDR1 and CDR2: SGHNT, YYREEE (reference sequence). CDR3 residues: CASSFGIPNEQFF. CDR3 sequence (DNA): TGTGCCAGCAGTTTTGGGATCCCCAATGAGCAGTTCTTC. Variable domain in full (rest from reference TRBV5-4 and TRBJ2-1): ETGVTQSPTHLIKTRGQQVTLRCSSQSGHNTVSWYQQALGQGPQFIFQYYREEENGRGNFPPRFSGLQFPNYSSELNVNALELDDSALYLCASSFGIPNEQFFGPGTRLTVL.

The rearrangement uses TRBV29-1 and TRBJ2-2, with 13 bases that match TRBD2. The CDR3 totals 18 residues. Losses at the gene ends were 1 base for V and 4 bases for J; bases not matched to a gene: 9. The germline CDR1 and CDR2 sequences are SQVTM and ANQGSEA. CDR3 nucleotide sequence: TGCAGCGTTGAAGCGGGTGGACTAGCGGGAGCGGTCACCGGGGAGCTGTTTTTT. It specifies CSVEAGGLAGAVTGELFF.

The rearrangement uses TRBV4-3 and TRBJ2-1, with 9 bases aligning to TRBD2. The J segment lost 4 bases and the V segment lost 0 bases, leaving 7 bases of the junction unmatched. This CDR3 region has 17 residues. Germline V CDR1 and CDR2: LGHNA, YSLEER. CDR3 amino acids: CASSQEGSGRHYNEQFF. In DNA, the CDR3 is TGCGCCAGCAGCCAAGAGGGAAGCGGGAGGCATTACAATGAGCAGTTCTTC.

This clone was detected only once. In DNA, the CDR3 is TGTGCCAGCAGTGGAGAGACTGTTCTCGGCTACACCTTC. Its protein product is CASSGETVLGYTF. The V gene is TRBV6-1, the J gene TRBJ1-2, with D unresolved. There are 13 residues in the CDR3. From germline, CDR1 is MNHNS and CDR2 SASEGT. Between the trimmed V and J ends, which lost 4 bases and 8 bases, there was a span of 14 bases.

In its sample, this clone was seen once. This rearrangement joins TRBV28 to TRBJ2-1; 8 bases fit TRBD1. Germline V gene sequence: CDR1 MDHEN, CDR2 SYDVKM. The V gene end was trimmed by 5 bases and the J gene end by 4 bases; junction bases not matched to a gene: 13. This CDR3 is built from 17 residues. CDR3 residues: CASSQTTSTGGYNEQFF. The CDR3 DNA reads as TGTGCCAGCAGTCAAACCACTAGCACAGGGGGGTACAATGAGCAGTTCTTC.

This chain links TRBV19 with TRBJ1-1, with D maybe TRBD1 (5 bases). The CDR3 runs to 16 residues. V was trimmed by 7 bases and J by 1 base, leaving 19 bases between them. CDR1 is LNHDA, CDR2 SQIVND, per germline (reference sequence). CDR3 loop: CASNSGLGGRNTEAFF. In DNA form, the CDR3 reads TGTGCCAGTAACTCAGGGCTTGGTGGGAGGAACACTGAAGCTTTCTTT.